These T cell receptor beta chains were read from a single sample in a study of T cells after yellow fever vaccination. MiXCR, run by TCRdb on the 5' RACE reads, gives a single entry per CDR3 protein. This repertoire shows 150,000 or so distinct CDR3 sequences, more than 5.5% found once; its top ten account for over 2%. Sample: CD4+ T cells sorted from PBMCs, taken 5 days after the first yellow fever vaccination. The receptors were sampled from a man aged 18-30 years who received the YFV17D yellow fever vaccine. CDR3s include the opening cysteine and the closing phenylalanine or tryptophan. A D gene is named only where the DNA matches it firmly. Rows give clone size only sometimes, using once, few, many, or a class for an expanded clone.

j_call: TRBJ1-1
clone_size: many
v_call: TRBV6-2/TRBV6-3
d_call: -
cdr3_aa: CASSYAGRATEAFF
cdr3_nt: TGTGCCAGCAGTTACGCTGGCAGGGCCACTGAAGCTTTCTTT

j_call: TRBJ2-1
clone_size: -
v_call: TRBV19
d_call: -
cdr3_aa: CASSIRYGGPPNEQFF
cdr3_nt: TGTGCCAGTAGTATACGATACGGGGGGCCCCCCAATGAGCAGTTCTTC

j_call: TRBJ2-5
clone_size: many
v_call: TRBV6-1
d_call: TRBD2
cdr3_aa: CASSRRLAGGTQETQYF
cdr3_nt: TGTGCCAGCAGCCGCAGGCTAGCGGGGGGAACCCAAGAGACCCAGTACTTC

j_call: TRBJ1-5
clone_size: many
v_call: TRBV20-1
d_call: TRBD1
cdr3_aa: CSARWTGGTEPQHF
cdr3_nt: TGCAGTGCTCGTTGGACAGGAGGGACGGAGCCCCAGCATTTT

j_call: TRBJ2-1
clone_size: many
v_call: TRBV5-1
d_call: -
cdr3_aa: CASAGTGVAEQFF
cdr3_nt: TGCGCCAGCGCAGGGACTGGGGTGGCTGAGCAGTTCTTC

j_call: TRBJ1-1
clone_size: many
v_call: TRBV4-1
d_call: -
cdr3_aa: CASSRSPFEGGNTEAFF
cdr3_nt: TGCGCCAGCAGCCGGTCCCCTTTTGAGGGAGGCAACACTGAAGCTTTCTTT

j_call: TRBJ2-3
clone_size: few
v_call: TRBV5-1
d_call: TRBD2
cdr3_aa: CASSLAGVGGADTQYF
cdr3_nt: TGCGCCAGCAGCTTAGCAGGAGTCGGGGGGGCGGATACGCAGTATTTT

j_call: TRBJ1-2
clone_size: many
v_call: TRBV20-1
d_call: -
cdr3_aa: CSARWLLYGYTF
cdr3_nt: TGCAGTGCTAGGTGGCTCCTCTATGGCTACACCTTC

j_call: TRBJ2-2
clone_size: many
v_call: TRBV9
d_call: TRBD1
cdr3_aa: CASSVASGQGSPGTGELFF
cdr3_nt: TGTGCCAGCAGCGTAGCTTCGGGACAGGGTTCACCAGGCACCGGGGAGCTGTTTTTT

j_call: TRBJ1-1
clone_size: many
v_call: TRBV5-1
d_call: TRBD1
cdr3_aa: CASKRDSNTEAFF
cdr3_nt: TGCGCCAGCAAGCGGGACAGCAACACTGAAGCTTTCTTT

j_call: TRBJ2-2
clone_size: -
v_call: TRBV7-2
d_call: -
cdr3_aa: CASSLQRVNTGELFF
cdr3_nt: TGTGCCAGCAGCTTACAGAGGGTAAACACCGGGGAGCTGTTTTTT

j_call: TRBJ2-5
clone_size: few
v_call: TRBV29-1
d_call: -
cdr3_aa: CSVEEGVAGGYQETQYF
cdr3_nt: TGCAGCGTTGAAGAGGGGGTTGCCGGGGGATACCAAGAGACCCAGTACTTC

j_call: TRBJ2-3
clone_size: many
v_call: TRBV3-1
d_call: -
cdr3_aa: CASWGGADLEFNTDTQYF
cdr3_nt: TGTGCCAGCTGGGGCGGGGCGGACCTAGAATTCAACACAGATACGCAGTATTTT

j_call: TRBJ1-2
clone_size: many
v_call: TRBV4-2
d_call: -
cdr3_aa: CASSQDPGINGYTF
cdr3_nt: TGTGCCAGCAGCCAAGATCCGGGGATTAATGGCTACACCTTC

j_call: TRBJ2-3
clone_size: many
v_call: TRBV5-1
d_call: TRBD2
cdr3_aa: CASRPGLAGTDTQYF
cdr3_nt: TGCGCCAGCAGGCCGGGACTAGCTGGCACAGATACGCAGTATTTT

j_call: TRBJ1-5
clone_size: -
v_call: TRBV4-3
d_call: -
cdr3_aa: CASSQDWVGGPSSNQPQHF
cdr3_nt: TGCGCCAGCAGCCAAGATTGGGTGGGGGGGCCCTCTAGCAATCAGCCCCAGCATTTT

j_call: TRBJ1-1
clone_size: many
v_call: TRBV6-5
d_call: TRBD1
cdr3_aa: CASSYEGGRTEAFF
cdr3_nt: TGTGCCAGCAGTTACGAAGGGGGCAGGACTGAAGCTTTCTTT

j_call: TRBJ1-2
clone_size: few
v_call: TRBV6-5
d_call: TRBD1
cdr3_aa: CASRGQGYYGYTF
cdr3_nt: TGTGCCAGCAGGGGACAGGGGTACTATGGCTACACCTTC

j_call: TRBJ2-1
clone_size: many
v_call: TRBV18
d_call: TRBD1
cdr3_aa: CASSPQVGTGRSNEQFF
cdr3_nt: TGTGCCAGCTCACCACAAGTGGGGACAGGTCGCTCCAATGAGCAGTTCTTC

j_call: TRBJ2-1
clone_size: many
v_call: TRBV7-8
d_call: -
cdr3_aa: CASSPSYRHVFF
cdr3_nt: TGTGCCAGCAGCCCCTCATACAGGCATGTGTTCTTC

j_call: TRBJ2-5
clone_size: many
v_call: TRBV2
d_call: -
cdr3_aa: CASAGVQETQYF
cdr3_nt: TGTGCCAGCGCAGGGGTTCAAGAGACCCAGTACTTC

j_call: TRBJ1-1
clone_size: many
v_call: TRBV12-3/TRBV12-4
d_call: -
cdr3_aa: CASTVGLTNTEAFF
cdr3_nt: TGTGCCAGCACTGTCGGGCTGACAAACACTGAAGCTTTCTTT

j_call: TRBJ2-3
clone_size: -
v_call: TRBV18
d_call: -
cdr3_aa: CASSPPYSTDTQYF
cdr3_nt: TGTGCCAGCTCACCACCATACAGCACAGATACGCAGTATTTT

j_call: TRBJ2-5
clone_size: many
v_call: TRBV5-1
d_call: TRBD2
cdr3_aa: CASSSISGGGGKETQYF
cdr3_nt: TGCGCCAGCAGCTCGATCTCTGGCGGCGGGGGTAAGGAGACCCAGTACTTC

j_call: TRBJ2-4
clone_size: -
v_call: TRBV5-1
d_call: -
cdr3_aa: CASSLLARNIQYF
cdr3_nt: TGCGCCAGCAGCTTGCTAGCGCGAAACATTCAGTACTTC

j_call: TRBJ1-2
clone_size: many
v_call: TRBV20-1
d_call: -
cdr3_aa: CSARGGYGYTF
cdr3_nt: TGCAGTGCTAGGGGAGGGTATGGCTACACCTTC

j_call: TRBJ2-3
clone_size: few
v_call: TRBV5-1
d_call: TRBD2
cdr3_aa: CASSLERLAGRHTDTQYF
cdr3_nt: TGCGCCAGCAGCTTGGAGCGTCTAGCGGGGCGTCACACAGATACGCAGTATTTT

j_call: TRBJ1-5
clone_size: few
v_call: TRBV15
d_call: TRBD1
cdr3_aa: CATSRAPGGNQPQHF
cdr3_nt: TGTGCCACCAGCAGGGCCCCAGGGGGGAACCAGCCCCAGCATTTT

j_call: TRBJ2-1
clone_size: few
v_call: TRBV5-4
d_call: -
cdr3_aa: CASSAGRAGTNNEQFF
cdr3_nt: TGTGCCAGCAGCGCCGGTCGCGCCGGGACAAATAATGAGCAGTTCTTC

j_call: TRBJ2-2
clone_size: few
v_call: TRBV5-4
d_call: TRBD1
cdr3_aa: CASSLEARTGNTGELFF
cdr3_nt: TGTGCCAGCAGCTTGGAGGCGAGGACAGGGAACACCGGGGAGCTGTTTTTT

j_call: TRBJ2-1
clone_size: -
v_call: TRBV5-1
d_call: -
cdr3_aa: CASSLDTSSYNEQFF
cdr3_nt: TGCGCCAGCAGCTTGGACACGAGCTCCTACAATGAGCAGTTCTTC

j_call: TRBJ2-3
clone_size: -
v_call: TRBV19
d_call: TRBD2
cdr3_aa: CASSIGAGGPTDTQYF
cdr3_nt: TGTGCCAGTAGTATAGGAGCGGGGGGCCCCACAGATACGCAGTATTTT

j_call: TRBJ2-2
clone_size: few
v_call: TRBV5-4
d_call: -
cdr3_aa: CASTSGAGELFF
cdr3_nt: TGTGCCAGCACCTCAGGGGCCGGGGAGCTGTTTTTT

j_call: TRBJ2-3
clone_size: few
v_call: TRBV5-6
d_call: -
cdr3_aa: CASIRFRGADTQYF
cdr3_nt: TGTGCCAGCATAAGGTTTAGGGGGGCAGATACGCAGTATTTT

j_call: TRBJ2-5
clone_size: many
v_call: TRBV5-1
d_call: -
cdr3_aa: CASRRLEEGETQYF
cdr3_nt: TGCGCCAGCAGGAGACTAGAAGAGGGAGAGACCCAGTACTTC

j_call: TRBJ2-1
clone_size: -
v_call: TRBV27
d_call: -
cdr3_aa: CASSLPRSTQFF
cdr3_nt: TGTGCCAGCAGTTTACCCCGATCCACGCAGTTCTTC

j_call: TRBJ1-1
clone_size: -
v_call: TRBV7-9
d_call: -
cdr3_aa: CASRPNRNLNTEAFF
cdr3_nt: TGTGCCAGCAGACCAAACAGAAATTTGAACACTGAAGCTTTCTTT

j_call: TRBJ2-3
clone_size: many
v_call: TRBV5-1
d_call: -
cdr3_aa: CASSFILARAGDTQYF
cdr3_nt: TGCGCCAGCAGCTTTATACTAGCCCGGGCCGGAGATACGCAGTATTTT

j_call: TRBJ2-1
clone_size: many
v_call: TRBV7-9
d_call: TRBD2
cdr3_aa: CASSLVEGTSDSYNEQFF
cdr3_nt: TGTGCCAGCAGCTTAGTTGAAGGGACTAGCGACTCCTACAATGAGCAGTTCTTC